Below, 11 T cell receptor beta chains from the same sample are listed, as sequenced in a study of T cells after yellow fever vaccination. MiXCR was run by TCRdb on the 5' RACE reads, yielding one entry per CDR3 protein. The sample has around 310,000 distinct CDR3 sequences, 3.6% seen once; the top ten hold about a quarter. This sample comprised PBMCs, obtained on the day of the yellow fever booster vaccination. Every receptor here comes from a man aged 18 to 29 who received the YFV17D yellow fever vaccine.

The sample holds many counts of this clonotype. The V and J genes are TRBV15 and TRBJ2-5, with D unresolved. The CDR3 consists of 14 residues. CDR1 and CDR2 (germline): LNHNV, YYDKDF (reference sequence). V lost 3 bases to trimming and J lost 1 base, with 9 bases between them. This chain's CDR3 is CATSRENFQETQYF. The CDR3 coding sequence is TGTGCCACCAGCAGGGAGAATTTCCAAGAGACCCAGTACTTC.

V is TRBV12-3 or TRBV12-4 and J is TRBJ1-2; D is uncertain. The CDR3 runs to 13 residues. Trimming shortened V by 6 bases and J by 3 bases, and 11 bases separated the two germline ends. The CDR3 sequence: CASSPLRDYGYTF. CDR3 DNA: TGTGCCAGCAGCCCCCTGCGGGACTATGGCTACACCTTC.

This clonotype has at least ten counts. The gene calls are TRBV6-5 and TRBJ1-1; D is unclear. Germline V gene sequence: CDR1 MNHEY, CDR2 SVGAGI. The ends were cut back, 2 bases at V and 1 base at J, with 5 bases in the middle. The CDR3 is 13 amino acids. Here the CDR3 reads CASSYGKNTEAFF. The CDR3 DNA reads TGTGCCAGCAGTTACGGCAAGAACACTGAAGCTTTCTTT.

The chain carries TRBV18 and TRBJ1-5; a possible D gene is TRBD1 (6 bases). Germline values: CDR1 KGHSH, CDR2 LQKENI. The CDR3 consists of 15 residues. Trimming stripped 4 bases from V and 6 bases from J, with 16 bases between. In DNA, the CDR3 is TGTGCCAGCTCACAACGGGGGGCAGTTCGTCAGCCCCAGCATTTT. Translating gives CASSQRGAVRQPQHF.

This clonotype showed up many times. The chain links TRBV20-1 to TRBJ2-3, with D perhaps being TRBD1 or TRBD2 (5 bases each). The CDR3 is made up of 15 amino acids. V was shortened by 0 bases and J by 5 bases, with 15 bases between the two germline ends. CDR1 DFQATT and CDR2 SNEGSKA come from the germline V gene (reference sequence). CDR3 amino acids: CSARDPRGDGDTQYF. The CDR3 bases are TGCAGTGCTAGAGATCCTAGGGGAGATGGAGATACGCAGTATTTT.

This clonotype showed up many times. This chain connects TRBV28 to TRBJ1-4; tentative D call: TRBD1 (5 bases). Trimming removed 7 bases at V and 0 bases at J, with 15 bases between. Germline-derived CDR1 and CDR2 are MDHEN and SYDVKM. The CDR3 contains 16 residues. The CDR3 sequence is CASKGRGRATNEKLFF. The CDR3 nucleotides are TGTGCCAGCAAGGGTCGGGGACGCGCAACTAATGAAAAACTGTTTTTT.

This clonotype was recorded at least ten times. In DNA, the CDR3 is TGTGCCAGCAGCCGACAGGGGAAGACCCAGTACTTC. It specifies CASSRQGKTQYF. The rearrangement uses TRBV7-8 and TRBJ2-5; 8 bases fit TRBD1. The CDR3 runs 12 residues. The V and J ends lost 5 bases and 6 bases, in that order; junction bases with no gene match: 2. Germline CDR1 SGHVS, CDR2 FQNEAQ.

This clonotype was counted at least ten times. The V and J genes are TRBV24-1 and TRBJ2-1; D is ambiguous. Germline V gene lookup returns CDR1 KGHDR and CDR2 SFDVKD. V lost 4 bases to trimming and J lost 4 bases, with 4 bases between them. This CDR3 region has 12 residues. CDR3 sequence reads: CATSDPYNEQFF. The CDR3 DNA is TGTGCCACCAGTGACCCATACAATGAGCAGTTCTTC.

This clonotype was observed many times. V and J are TRBV20-1 and TRBJ1-4; D is perhaps TRBD1 (6 bases). The germline V gene encodes CDR1 DFQATT and CDR2 SNEGSKA (reference sequence). V was shortened by 0 bases and J by 6 bases, with 14 bases between the two germline ends. The CDR3 runs to 15 residues. CDR3 region: CSARDSRGAYEKLFF. The DNA for the CDR3 is TGCAGTGCTAGAGATTCCAGGGGCGCGTATGAAAAACTGTTTTTT.

The chain couples TRBV12-3 or TRBV12-4 to TRBJ1-5; no reliable D call. This CDR3 has 16 residues. Trimming cost V 4 bases and J 6 bases, with 19 bases left between them. The CDR3, as DNA: TGTGCCAGCAGTTCCGGAATTAACCAACGACGTCAGCCCCAGCATTTT. Amino acids: CASSSGINQRRQPQHF.

This clonotype was recorded at least ten times. This rearrangement joins TRBV11-2 to TRBJ2-7; D gene unclear. This CDR3 region has 12 residues. V lost 5 bases to trimming and J lost 3 bases, with 8 bases between them. CDR1 is SGHAT, CDR2 FQNNGV, per germline. The CDR3 region is CASSALGYEQYV. In nucleotides, the CDR3 is TGTGCCAGCAGCGCCCTAGGCTACGAGCAGTACGTC.